These 24 T cell receptor beta chains were all obtained from the same sample, sequenced in a study of beta chain features in type 1 diabetes. Study observations and caveats: Shorter TCRB CDR3s, moderately but significantly so, marked every one of the four CD4+ subsets in Type 1 diabetes patients.

These TCRs are of unknown antigen specificity. Expressed TCRB transcripts were sequenced because the isolated RNA had all been reverse transcribed beforehand. Some clones are missing from TCRdb's copy, which holds only in-frame ones; the method was immunoSEQ multiplex PCR. The sample lists about 160,000 clones; around 8.6% were seen once. Sequenced material: central memory CD4+ T cells from blood. The source of these receptors is a young woman with type 1 diabetes.

This clone was seen more than once but under ten times. The CDR3 is CASSPTRGGGNYGYTF. CDR3 DNA: TGTGCCAGCTCACCCACCCGGGGCGGGGGAAACTATGGCTACACCTTC. The chain links TRBV18 to TRBJ1-2; maybe TRBD1 (5 bases). The V gene lost 3 bases and the J gene lost 2 bases, with 16 bases spanning the gap. The germline V gene has CDR1 KGHSH and CDR2 LQKENI. The CDR3 totals 16 residues.

The V gene is TRBV11-2, the J gene TRBJ2-7; 8 bases match TRBD1. Germline V CDR1 and CDR2: SGHAT, FQNNGV. V lost 5 bases and J lost 6; bases outside the gene matches: 9. The CDR3 extends over 14 amino acids. The chain's CDR3 is CASSDRTGHREQYF. DNA for the CDR3: TGTGCCAGCAGCGATCGGACAGGGCACCGCGAGCAGTACTTC.

The chain recombines TRBV20-1 with TRBJ2-5; 7 positions match TRBD2. Germline CDR1 DFQATT, CDR2 SNEGSKA (reference sequence). This CDR3 has 11 amino acids. The V segment lost 6 bases and the J segment 7 bases; nucleotides outside the gene matches: 5. CDR3 sequence reads: CSAGLKGTQYF. As DNA, the CDR3 is TGCAGTGCGGGACTAAAGGGGACCCAGTACTTC.

This clone was seen only a few times. Other nucleotide sequences from this sample produce the same CDR3. The rearrangement links TRBV30 to TRBJ2-7, with D hard to call. Germline loops: CDR1 GTSNPN, CDR2 SVGIG (reference sequence). Between the trimmed V and J ends, which lost 0 bases and 1 base, there was a span of 4 bases. The CDR3 has 12 residues. The CDR3: CAWSVLSYEQYF. The CDR3 DNA sequence: TGTGCCTGGAGTGTACTATCCTACGAGCAGTACTTC.

Written as DNA, the CDR3 is TGTGCCAGCTCATCTGGACAGGGGAATTTGAACACTGAAGCTTTCTTT. Residues: CASSSGQGNLNTEAFF. This rearrangement joins TRBV18 to TRBJ1-1; 9 bases are a match to TRBD1. Looked up from germline, CDR1 is KGHSH and CDR2 is LQKENI. Unmatched junction bases numbered 7, after V lost 5 bases and J lost 0 bases. The CDR3 extends over 16 amino acids.

About this clone itself: Other DNA sequences in the sample encode the same CDR3. The V and J genes are TRBV4-3 and TRBJ1-2; D might be TRBD1 (6 bases). The CDR3 contains 14 residues. The germline V gene has CDR1 LGHNA and CDR2 YSLEER. Trimming pared 1 base from V and 6 bases from J, leaving 12 bases between. The CDR3 nucleotides read TGCGCCAGCAGCCAAGTTGGCAGGGGCAATGGCTACACCTTC. This translates into CASSQVGRGNGYTF.

This clone has only a few counts. This chain joins TRBV30 and TRBJ1-1; no reliable D call. The V and J ends lost 4 bases and 5 bases respectively, with 11 bases between them. Germline loops: CDR1 GTSNPN, CDR2 SVGIG (reference sequence). This CDR3 contains 12 residues. This CDR3 reads CAWIEAGTEAFF. Written as DNA, the CDR3 is TGTGCCTGGATCGAGGCTGGGACTGAAGCTTTCTTT.

A few counts support this clone. This rearrangement joins TRBV11-3 to TRBJ1-5; 9 bases agree with TRBD1. V lost 4 bases, J lost 4 bases, and 2 bases stayed unmatched. This CDR3 spans 14 amino acids. The germline CDR1 and CDR2 sequences are SGHNT and YENEEA. The CDR3 DNA reads TGTGCCAGCAGCTCCGGGACAGGGAATCAGCCCCAGCATTTT. Protein: CASSSGTGNQPQHF.

V and J are TRBV7-2 and TRBJ2-1, with 7 bases matching TRBD2. The CDR3 covers 16 residues. The J segment lost 7 bases and the V segment lost 1 base, leaving 10 bases of the junction unmatched. CDR1 is SGHTA and CDR2 is FQGNSA in the germline V gene. The CDR3 protein is CASSLEVGGPGNEQFF. CDR3 nucleotides: TGTGCCAGCAGCTTAGAAGTGGGAGGGCCGGGTAATGAGCAGTTCTTC.

This clone was counted between two and nine times. The chain is built from TRBV30 and TRBJ1-1; 7 bases match TRBD1. Germline CDR1 is GTSNPN and CDR2 is SVGIG (reference sequence). The CDR3 consists of 12 residues. V lost 3 bases and J lost 10; bases outside the gene matches: 8. The CDR3 DNA is TGTGCCTGGAGGCATAGGGGGCGCAGAGCTTTCTTT. It translates to CAWRHRGRRAFF.

This clone was seen a handful of times. The V call is TRBV7-2, the J call TRBJ2-3; D remains ambiguous. Germline CDR1 is SGHTA and CDR2 is FQGNSA. This CDR3 is 14 amino acids long. The V end lost 5 bases, the J end lost 2 bases, and 11 bases lay between the germline ends. In DNA form, the CDR3 reads TGTGCCAGCAGCCCCCATCCTACCACAGATACGCAGTATTTT. Translation gives CASSPHPTTDTQYF.

The V call is TRBV18, the J call TRBJ1-2; D uncertain. The ends were cut back, 3 bases at V and 6 bases at J, with 8 bases in the middle. Germline assignment: CDR1 KGHSH and CDR2 LQKENI. This CDR3 region has 12 residues. CDR3 residues: CASSPYQDGYTF. The CDR3 DNA follows: TGTGCCAGCTCACCCTACCAGGATGGCTACACCTTC.

The genes are TRBV4-3 and TRBJ2-3, with 9 positions matching TRBD2. CDR1 LGHNA and CDR2 YSLEER come from the germline V gene. J was trimmed by 4 bases and V by 1 base; bases with no gene match: 3. CDR3 size: 15 residues. DNA for the CDR3: TGCGCCAGCAGCCAAGCGGCGGGAGGGGCAGATACGCAGTATTTT. It codes for CASSQAAGGADTQYF.

This clone was observed a handful of times. This chain uses TRBV11-2 with TRBJ2-4, with TRBD1 matching over 8 bases. Germline lookup yields CDR1 SGHAT and CDR2 FQNNGV. The length of the CDR3 is 16 residues. J lost 2 bases, V lost 5 bases, and 8 bases had no gene match. The CDR3 DNA reads TGTGCCAGCAGCCCCGGACAGGGCAAAACCAAAAACATTCAGTACTTC. This gives the protein CASSPGQGKTKNIQYF.

Only a few counts were recorded for this clone. The chain recombines TRBV11-2 with TRBJ2-3; 7 positions match TRBD2. After removal of 5 bases from V and 6 bases from J, the junction contained 8 bases not matched to a gene. The germline V gene has CDR1 SGHAT and CDR2 FQNNGV. The CDR3 runs 14 residues. DNA for the CDR3: TGTGCCAGCAGCCTCCAGTGGGGGGGGGATACGCAGTATTTT. Its translation: CASSLQWGGDTQYF.

This clone was observed a few times. The chain has TRBV4-3 and TRBJ2-3, with a weak D call TRBD2 (6 bases). CDR3 size: 18 residues. V was cut by 4 bases and J by 2 bases, with 22 bases left in between. Per germline, CDR1 LGHNA and CDR2 YSLEER. In DNA form, the CDR3 reads TGCGCCAGCAGCCGGAGGAGCTTTGCTAGCGACGTCACAGATACGCAGTATTTT. It yields the protein CASSRRSFASDVTDTQYF.

DNA of the CDR3: TGTGCCAGCAGCTTCCGGGAGGGCCAAGATACGCAGTATTTT. Its protein product is CASSFREGQDTQYF. This chain connects TRBV7-8 to TRBJ2-3; 8 nucleotides line up with TRBD2. The V and J ends lost 3 bases and 5 bases, in that order; junction bases with no gene match: 4. The CDR3 runs 14 residues. The V gene's germline CDR1 is SGHVS and CDR2 FQNEAQ.

The sample holds many counts of this clone. This chain uses TRBV7-2 with TRBJ2-7, with TRBD2 identical over 7 bases. Germline trimming cut 8 bases from V and 4 bases from J; bases unmatched to any gene: 8. CDR3 length: 13 residues. Looked up from germline, CDR1 is SGHTA and CDR2 is FQGNSA. The CDR3 DNA is TGTGCCAGCGGGAGGGGCGGAGCTTACGAGCAGTACTTC. This translates into CASGRGGAYEQYF.

This clone was seen a few times. The chain combines TRBV7-2 with TRBJ1-1; tentatively, D is TRBD1 (5 bases). The V gene's germline CDR1 is SGHTA and CDR2 FQGNSA. Trimming left V 9 bases short and J 11 bases short, with 19 bases between. The CDR3 contains 12 residues. The DNA for the CDR3 is TGTGCCAGTAGGCCGGACCCCCGGGGGGCTTTCTTT. Encoded protein: CASRPDPRGAFF.

This clone was counted between two and nine times. The chain has TRBV18 and TRBJ1-4; 7 bases map to TRBD1. V shed 3 bases and J 7 bases; nucleotides not matched to a gene: 8. Looked up from germline, CDR1 is KGHSH and CDR2 is LQKENI. The CDR3 loop spans 15 amino acids. The CDR3 DNA is TGTGCCAGCTCACCTGACAGGGCCTGGGGTGAAAAACTGTTTTTT. It yields the protein CASSPDRAWGEKLFF.

This clone was found a few times. The V call is TRBV4-2, the J call TRBJ2-5; weak D call: TRBD2 (5 bases). V was trimmed by 8 bases and J by 2 bases, leaving 18 bases between them. The CDR3 is 15 residues long. CDR1 and CDR2 from the germline V gene are LGHNA and YNFKEQ. CDR3 in DNA: TGTGCCAGCCGCCCCGGTCTAGCCCCGCAAGAGACCCAGTACTTC. It translates to CASRPGLAPQETQYF.

The CDR3 DNA is TGTGCCAGCAGCGCACAGGGGATGAGGACTGAAGCTTTCTTT. Translated: CASSAQGMRTEAFF. V is TRBV7-6 and J is TRBJ1-1, with 7 positions matching TRBD1. The V and J ends lost 5 bases and 5 bases, in that order; junction bases with no gene match: 8. The CDR3 covers 14 residues. The germline gives CDR1 SGHVS, CDR2 FNYEAQ.

This clone was observed a few times. This sequence joins TRBV30 and TRBJ2-6, with D unclear. The germline CDR1 and CDR2 sequences are GTSNPN and SVGIG (reference sequence). This CDR3 has 12 residues. V lost 4 bases and J 4 bases, leaving 5 bases between the germline ends. This CDR3 is CAWTQGANVLTF. The CDR3 coding sequence is TGTGCCTGGACCCAGGGGGCCAACGTCCTGACTTTC.

V usage is TRBV6-5 and J usage is TRBJ2-5, with a weak D call TRBD1 (6 bases). V was shortened by 7 bases and J by 4 bases, with 13 bases between the two germline ends. The V gene's germline CDR1 is MNHEY and CDR2 SVGAGI. CDR3 length: 13 residues. The DNA for the CDR3 is TGTGCCAGCAATGGGGGCACTCCAGAGACCCAGTACTTC. Its translation is CASNGGTPETQYF.